Only a few counts were recorded for the clone carrying this T cell receptor (beta chain). The sample originates from a study of blood T cell repertoires in COVID-19. The wider study: From the United States, Italy and Spain came samples of acute and convalescent COVID-19. PBMCs, B-cell-depleted T cells, or T cells were the source of the cDNA or gDNA that made up the material.

Per the original methods: Amplification of reference gene primers was used by the study to estimate nucleated cell counts. The data were produced by immunoSEQ multiplex PCR, yet TCRdb's version contains in-frame clones alone and is incomplete. Clonal size and the V and J genes are those of that table, whereas D and trimming came from the DNA. The sample records fewer than 150,000 clones, about 76% being singletons. CDR1 LGHNT and CDR2 FRNRAP come from the germline V gene. The ends lost 4 bases at V and 14 bases at J; junction bases unmatched: 19. The CDR3 spans 17 residues. The sample consisted of peripheral blood. V usage is TRBV12-5 and J usage is TRBJ1-6; 8 bases match TRBD1. This TCR was sampled from an elderly man with acute or convalescent COVID-19. The CDR3 coding sequence is TGTGCTAGTGGTTATCCTCACTTACGGGACAGGTGGGATACCCTCCACTTT. It is translated as CASGYPHLRDRWDTLHF.